This TCR beta chain was captured by sequencing in a study of blood T cells in healthy people across ages. At the level of the study: The capture of about one barcoded beta molecule per two T cells was achieved by template switching. The study, taken as a whole, reports: Older age coincided with a roughly linear decline in TCR beta diversity per million T cells. TCR beta diversity correlated strongly with naive T cell percentage. Calculation of diversity from one million T cells yielded estimates considered to be underestimates.

This clonotype was observed many times. No antigen is known for it. It was with a sample-barcoded 5' primer and a J-beta primer mix that a second PCR of roughly 7 to 12 cycles was run. TCRdb passed the 5' RACE reads through MiXCR, listing each CDR3 protein once. The sample carries about 1.6 million distinct CDR3 sequences, roughly a third recorded once. Looked up from germline, CDR1 is MGHRA and CDR2 is YSYEKL. V dropped 0 bases and J dropped 1 base, with 7 bases sitting between them. The CDR3 has 14 residues. The TCR sequence derives from a woman in her 30s in good health. The sequenced sample consisted of blood. The rearrangement uses TRBV4-1 and TRBJ2-7; the D gene is possibly TRBD1 (5 bases). The CDR3 loop reads CASSQEGDSYEQYF. The CDR3 nucleotides are TGCGCCAGCAGCCAAGAAGGGGATTCCTACGAGCAGTACTTC.